The clone carrying this TCR beta chain was seen repeatedly, ten times or more. Its antigen is not known. This specimen belongs to a study of T cells in Graves' hyperthyroidism and ophthalmopathy. CDR3 length equals 15 residues. V trimming: 2 bases; J trimming: 4 bases; junction bases outside the gene matches: 8. Germline CDR1 DFQATT, CDR2 SNEGSKA (reference sequence). Findings and caveats of the study: A model built on 13 V-J features separated ophthalmopathy from stable hyperthyroidism.

The CDR3 regions of TCR beta were amplified from RNA transcripts. With the HTBI primer set, the TCR CDR3 went through a first round of RT-PCR. One entry per CDR3 protein, called by TCRdb with MiXCR from the multiplex PCR reads. The table shows under 300,000 distinct CDR3 sequences, with approximately 15% occurring only once. The study enrolled patients aged 18 to 65 with newly diagnosed hyperthyroidism of under 2 months' duration. Thyroid ultrasound, orbital computed tomography, clinical symptoms, and serum thyroxine and TRAb underpinned diagnoses. Blood was sampled at initial diagnosis of hyperthyroidism, prior to onset of any ophthalmopathy symptoms.

This TCR was sampled from a woman between 35 and 50 years old with Graves' hyperthyroidism that later progressed to Graves' ophthalmopathy. Sequencing was carried out using blood. The chain uses TRBV20-1 and TRBJ2-5; 9 nucleotides line up with TRBD1. The CDR3 bases are TGCAGTGCTAGATCCTTGGGACAGGGTCGAGAGACCCAGTACTTC. Translation gives CSARSLGQGRETQYF.